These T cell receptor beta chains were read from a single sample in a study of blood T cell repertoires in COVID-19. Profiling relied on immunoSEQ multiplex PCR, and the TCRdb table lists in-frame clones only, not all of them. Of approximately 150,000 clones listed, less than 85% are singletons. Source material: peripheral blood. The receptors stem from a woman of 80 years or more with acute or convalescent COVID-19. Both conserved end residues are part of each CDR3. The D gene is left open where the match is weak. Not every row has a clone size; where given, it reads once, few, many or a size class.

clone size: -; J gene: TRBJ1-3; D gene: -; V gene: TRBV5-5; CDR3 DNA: TGTGCCAGCAGCTTGGGACTGAGCTCTGGAAACACCATATATTTT; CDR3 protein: CASSLGLSSGNTIYF
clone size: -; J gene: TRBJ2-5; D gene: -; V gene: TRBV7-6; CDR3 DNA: TGTGCCAGCAGCTCAGGGACCCAGTACTTC; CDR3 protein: CASSSGTQYF
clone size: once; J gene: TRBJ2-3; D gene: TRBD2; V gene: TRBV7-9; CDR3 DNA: TGTGCCAGCAGCCTGACTAGCGGGAGCACAGATACGCAGTATTTT; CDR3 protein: CASSLTSGSTDTQYF
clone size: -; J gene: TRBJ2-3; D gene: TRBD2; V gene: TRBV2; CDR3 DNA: TGTGCCAGCACCCGGGGGACTAGCGTTTCATTTGATACGCAGTATTTT; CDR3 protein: CASTRGTSVSFDTQYF
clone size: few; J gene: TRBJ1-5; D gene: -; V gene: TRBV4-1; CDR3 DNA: TGCGCCAGCAGCCAAGATGACTGGAAAGATCAGCCCCAGCATTTT; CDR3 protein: CASSQDDWKDQPQHF
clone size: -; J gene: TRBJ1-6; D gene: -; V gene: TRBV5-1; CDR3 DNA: TGCGCCAGCAGCTTCAGGACACCATATAATTCACCCCTCCACTTT; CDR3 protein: CASSFRTPYNSPLHF
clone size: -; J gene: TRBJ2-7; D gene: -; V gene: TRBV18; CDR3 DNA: TGTGCCAGCTCAACTAGGACGGGCTCCTACGAGCAGTACTTC; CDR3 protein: CASSTRTGSYEQYF
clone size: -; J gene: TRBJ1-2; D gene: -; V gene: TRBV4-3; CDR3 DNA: TGCGCCAGCAGCCAAGATTTCGGAGGCTACGGGGGCTACACCTTC; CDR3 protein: CASSQDFGGYGGYTF
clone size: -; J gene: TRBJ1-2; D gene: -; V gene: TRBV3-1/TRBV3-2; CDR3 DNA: TGTGCCAGCAGCCCCGCGGACGGACTCGTCGGCTATGGCTACACCTTC; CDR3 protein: CASSPADGLVGYGYTF
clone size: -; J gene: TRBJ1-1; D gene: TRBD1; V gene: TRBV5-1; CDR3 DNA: TGCGCCAGCAGCTTACGGGGACAGGGGATTATGAACACTGAAGCTTTCTTT; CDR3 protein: CASSLRGQGIMNTEAFF
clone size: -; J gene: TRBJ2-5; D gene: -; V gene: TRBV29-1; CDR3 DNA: TGCAGCGTTGTACTCCGGGGTGACCAAGAGACCCAGTACTTC; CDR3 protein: CSVVLRGDQETQYF
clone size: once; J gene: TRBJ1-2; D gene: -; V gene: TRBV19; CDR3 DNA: TGTGCCAGTAGTCTGGACGGGGAATATGGCTACACCTTC; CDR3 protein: CASSLDGEYGYTF
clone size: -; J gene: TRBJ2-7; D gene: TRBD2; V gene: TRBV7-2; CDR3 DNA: TGTGCCAGCAGCTTATCTAGCGGGGGGACGATCTACGAGCAGTACTTC; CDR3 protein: CASSLSSGGTIYEQYF
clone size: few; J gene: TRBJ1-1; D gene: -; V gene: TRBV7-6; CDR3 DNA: TGTGCCAGCAGCCCCCCTGGGGCAGCCGGGAACACTGAAGCTTTCTTT; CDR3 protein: CASSPPGAAGNTEAFF
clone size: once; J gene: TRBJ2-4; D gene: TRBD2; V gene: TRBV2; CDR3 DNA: TGTGCCAGCAGTGAATTTTTGGGTATGGCGGGGGGCCCTACCCAACTAGCCAAAAACATTCAGTACTTC; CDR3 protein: CASSEFLGMAGGPTQLAKNIQYF
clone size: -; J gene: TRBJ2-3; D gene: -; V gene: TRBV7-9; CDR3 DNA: TGTGCCAGCAGCTCGAGCACAGATACGCAGTATTTT; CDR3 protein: CASSSSTDTQYF
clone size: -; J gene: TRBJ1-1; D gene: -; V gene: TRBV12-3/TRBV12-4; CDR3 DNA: TGTGCCAGCAGTTTTCTGGGGCAGAGAGCTTTCTTT; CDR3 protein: CASSFLGQRAFF
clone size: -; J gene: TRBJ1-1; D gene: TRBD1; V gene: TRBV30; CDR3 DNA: TGTGCCTGGAGAGGGGGCGCGAGTGGTGAAGCTTTCTTT; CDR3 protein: CAWRGGASGEAFF
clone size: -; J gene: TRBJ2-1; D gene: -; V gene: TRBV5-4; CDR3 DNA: TGTGCCAGCAGCTTGTGGGGAGTACGGTTCTTC; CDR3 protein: CASSLWGVRFF
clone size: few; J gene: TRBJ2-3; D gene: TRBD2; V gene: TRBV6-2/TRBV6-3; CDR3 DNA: TGTGCCAGCAGCCCCACTAGCGGGAGGGCCACAGATACGCAGTATTTT; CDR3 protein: CASSPTSGRATDTQYF
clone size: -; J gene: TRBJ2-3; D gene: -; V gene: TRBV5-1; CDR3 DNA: TGCGCCAGCAGCCACAGTGGGGGGAGCCCTGCAGATACGCAGTATTTT; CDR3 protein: CASSHSGGSPADTQYF
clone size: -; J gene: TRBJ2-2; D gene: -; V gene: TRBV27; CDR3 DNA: TGTGCCAGCAGTTTATCGCGCCCCCTGAACACCGGGGAGCTGTTTTTT; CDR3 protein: CASSLSRPLNTGELFF
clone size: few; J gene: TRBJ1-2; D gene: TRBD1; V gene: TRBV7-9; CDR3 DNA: TGTGCCAGCAGCTCCCGACAGGGGGAAAGCTACACCTTC; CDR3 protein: CASSSRQGESYTF
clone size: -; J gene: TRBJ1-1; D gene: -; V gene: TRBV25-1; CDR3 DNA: TGTGCCAGCAGTGAGAGAAGGGGGAACACTGAAGCTTTCTTT; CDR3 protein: CASSERRGNTEAFF
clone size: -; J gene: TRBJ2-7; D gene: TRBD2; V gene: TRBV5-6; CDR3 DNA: TGTGCCAGCAGCTACCGACTAGCGGTCTCCTACGAGCAGTACTTC; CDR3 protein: CASSYRLAVSYEQYF
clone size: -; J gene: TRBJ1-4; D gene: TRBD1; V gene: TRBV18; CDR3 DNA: TGTGCCAGCTCACCACGGTTGGCAGGGGGGCTGTCTGAAAAACTGTTTTTT; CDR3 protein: CASSPRLAGGLSEKLFF
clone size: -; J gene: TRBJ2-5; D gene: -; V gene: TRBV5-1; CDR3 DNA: TGCGCCAGCAGCTTGAGGCAGGGGGGCGAGACCCAGTACTTC; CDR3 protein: CASSLRQGGETQYF
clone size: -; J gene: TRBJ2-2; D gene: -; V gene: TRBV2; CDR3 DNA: TGTGCCAGCAGTGTAAGCGACAGTGGTATCGGGGAGCTGTTTTTT; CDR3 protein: CASSVSDSGIGELFF
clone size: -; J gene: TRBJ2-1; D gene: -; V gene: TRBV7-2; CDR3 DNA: TGTGCCAGCAGCTTAGAGGCAGGGAGGTACAATGAGCAGTTCTTC; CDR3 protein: CASSLEAGRYNEQFF
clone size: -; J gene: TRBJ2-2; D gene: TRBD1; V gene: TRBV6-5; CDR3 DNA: TGTGCCAGCAAGCCGGACAGGGGGCACACCGGGGAGCTGTTTTTT; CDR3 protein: CASKPDRGHTGELFF
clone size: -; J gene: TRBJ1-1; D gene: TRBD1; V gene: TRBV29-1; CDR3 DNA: TGCAGCGTCAGGACAGGGGGAATGAACACTGAAGCTTTCTTT; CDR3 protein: CSVRTGGMNTEAFF
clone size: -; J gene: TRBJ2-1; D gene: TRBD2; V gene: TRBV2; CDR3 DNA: TGTGCCAGCAGGGCTAGCGGCTACAATGAGCAGTTCTTC; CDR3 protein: CASRASGYNEQFF
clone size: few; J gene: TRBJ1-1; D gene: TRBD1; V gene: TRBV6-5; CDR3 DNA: TGTGCCAGCAGTTACTTTACAGGGGGGAACACTGAAGCTTTCTTT; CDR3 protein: CASSYFTGGNTEAFF
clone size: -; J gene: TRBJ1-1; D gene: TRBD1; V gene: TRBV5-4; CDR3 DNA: TGTGCCAGCAGCGGTACCGGGACAGGGAAGAACACTGAAGCTTTCTTT; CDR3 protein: CASSGTGTGKNTEAFF
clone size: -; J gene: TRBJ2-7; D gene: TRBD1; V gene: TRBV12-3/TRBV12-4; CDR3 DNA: TGTGCCAGCAGTTACGACAGGGATTACGAGCAGTACTTC; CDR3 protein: CASSYDRDYEQYF
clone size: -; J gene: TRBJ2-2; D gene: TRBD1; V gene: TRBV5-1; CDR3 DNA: TGCGCCACCGGGACAGGGGACACCGGGGAGCTGTTTTTT; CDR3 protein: CATGTGDTGELFF
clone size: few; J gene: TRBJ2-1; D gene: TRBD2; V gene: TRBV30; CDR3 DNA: TGTGCCCAATCCGGACTAGCGGGTGGTGAGCAGTTCTTC; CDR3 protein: CAQSGLAGGEQFF
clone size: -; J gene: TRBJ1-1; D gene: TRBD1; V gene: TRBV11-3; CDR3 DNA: TGTGCCAGCAGCTCCCGGACAGGGGGAGTCACTGAAGCTTTCTTT; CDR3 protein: CASSSRTGGVTEAFF
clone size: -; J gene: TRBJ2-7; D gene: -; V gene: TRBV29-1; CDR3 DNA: TGCAGCGTTGAAGATCCTCAGACGGGGGCCTACGAGCAGTACTTC; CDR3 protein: CSVEDPQTGAYEQYF
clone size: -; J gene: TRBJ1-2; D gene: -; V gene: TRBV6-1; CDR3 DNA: TGTGCCAGCAGTGAACGGGGGATCTATGGCTACACCTTC; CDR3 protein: CASSERGIYGYTF
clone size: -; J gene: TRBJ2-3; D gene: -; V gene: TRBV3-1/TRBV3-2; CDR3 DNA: TGTGCCAGCAGCCAAGACAGGCGGGGCACAGATACGCAGTATTTT; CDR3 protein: CASSQDRRGTDTQYF
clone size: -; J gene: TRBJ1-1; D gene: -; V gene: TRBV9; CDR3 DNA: TGTGCCAGCAGCGTCCTAGGAGGGGCTGAAGCTTTCTTT; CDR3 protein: CASSVLGGAEAFF
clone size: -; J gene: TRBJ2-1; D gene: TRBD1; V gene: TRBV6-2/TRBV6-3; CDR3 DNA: TGTGCCAGCAGCCTACGTACAGGGGTAGGCAATGAGCAGTTCTTC; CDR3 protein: CASSLRTGVGNEQFF